Listed here is a single T cell receptor beta chain. This entry is derived from a study of blood T cell repertoires in COVID-19. About the study: Sites in the United States, Italy and Spain provided acute and convalescent COVID-19 samples.

The CDR3 is made up of 15 amino acids. Unmatched junction bases numbered 6, after V lost 0 bases and J lost 5 bases. Germline V gives CDR1 SGDLS, CDR2 YYNGEE. Original data processing: Amplification of reference gene primers was used by the study to estimate nucleated cell counts. This table comes from immunoSEQ multiplex PCR, and its TCRdb copy is limited to in-frame clones, with some not included. V and J calls and clone size follow that table, whereas D and trimming were derived from the DNA. There are roughly 360,000 clones in the sample; around 83% occur only once, and less than 6% lies in the top ten. Those who participated ranged in age from 18 to 89 years and resided in approximately 26 US areas.

Material for sequencing was PBMCs or T cells enriched from blood (not recorded which). The sequence was obtained from a woman aged 45 to 65 who had recovered from COVID-19. The chain has TRBV9 and TRBJ2-5; the match to TRBD2 covers 8 bases. The CDR3, as DNA: TGTGCCAGCAGCGTAGTGGGTAGCGGGAAGGAGACCCAGTACTTC. As protein: CASSVVGSGKETQYF.